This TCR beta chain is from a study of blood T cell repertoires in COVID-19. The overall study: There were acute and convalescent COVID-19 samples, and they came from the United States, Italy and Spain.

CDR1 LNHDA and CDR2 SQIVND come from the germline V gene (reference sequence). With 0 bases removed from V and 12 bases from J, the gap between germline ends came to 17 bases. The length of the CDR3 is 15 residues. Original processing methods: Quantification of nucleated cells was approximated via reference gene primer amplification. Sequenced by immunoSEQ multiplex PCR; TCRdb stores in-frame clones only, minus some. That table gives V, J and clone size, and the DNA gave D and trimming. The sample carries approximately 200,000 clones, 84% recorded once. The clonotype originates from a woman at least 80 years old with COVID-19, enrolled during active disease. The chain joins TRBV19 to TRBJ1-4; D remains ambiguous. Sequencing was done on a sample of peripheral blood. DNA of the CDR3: TGTGCCAGTAGTATAGATCCGGACGGACTCGGGGAACTGTTTTTT. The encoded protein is CASSIDPDGLGELFF.